Shown below are 32 T cell receptor beta chains from a single sample sequenced in a study of cytomegalovirus exposure and HLA in healthy donors. The table came from immunoSEQ multiplex PCR; TCRdb's copy has only in-frame clones and leaves some out. Counted here are some 250,000 clones, about 90% occurring once; the ten biggest clones make up around 0.34%. Sequencing used PBMCs. Every receptor here comes from a woman aged 18-29 years in good health and CMV-seronegative.

In nucleotides, the CDR3 is TGTGCCAGCAGTTACTCGACGGGGGGCAGGGGCTATGGCTACACCTTC. This encodes CASSYSTGGRGYGYTF. V is TRBV6-5 and J is TRBJ1-2; perhaps TRBD1 as D (6 bases). V was shortened by 0 bases and J by 4 bases, with 15 bases between the two germline ends. Germline-derived CDR1 and CDR2 are MNHEY and SVGAGI. The CDR3 length is 16 residues.

The chain combines TRBV28 with TRBJ2-3, with 10 bases fitting TRBD1. Germline V CDR1 and CDR2: MDHEN, SYDVKM. V lost 2 bases and J lost 4; bases outside the gene matches: 3. The CDR3 is 15 residues long. CDR3 bases: TGTGCCAGCAGTTTACACGGACAGGGGGCAGATACGCAGTATTTT. Amino acids: CASSLHGQGADTQYF.

This clone has more than one count but fewer than ten. V is TRBV27 and J is TRBJ1-2, with D unclear. Germline CDR1 reads MNHEY; CDR2 reads SMNVEV (reference sequence). The V and J ends lost 6 bases and 5 bases respectively, with 19 bases between them. The CDR3 length is 15 residues. The CDR3 loop reads CASRLAGSGFYGYTF. Written as DNA, the CDR3 is TGTGCCAGCAGGTTGGCTGGGTCGGGGTTTTATGGCTACACCTTC.

The V gene is TRBV5-1, the J gene TRBJ2-6, with unresolved D. The V and J ends lost 4 bases and 0 bases respectively, with 8 bases between them. The CDR3 spans 15 residues. Germline V CDR1 and CDR2: SGHRS, YFSETQ. CDR3: CASSLRSSGANVLTF. CDR3 sequence (DNA): TGCGCCAGCAGCCTGAGGAGCTCTGGGGCCAACGTCCTGACTTTC.

The rearrangement links TRBV5-1 to TRBJ1-2, with D possibly being TRBD1 (6 bases). This CDR3 has 13 amino acids. From germline, CDR1 is SGHRS and CDR2 YFSETQ. V was cut by 0 bases and J by 8 bases, with 11 bases left in between. DNA for the CDR3: TGCGCCAGCAGCTTGGAGGGGGAACACGGCTACACCTTC. This encodes CASSLEGEHGYTF.

The chain combines TRBV28 with TRBJ1-3; TRBD1 agrees at 7 bases. V gave up 6 bases and J gave up 0 bases; unmatched junction bases: 5. The germline V gene encodes CDR1 MDHEN and CDR2 SYDVKM. The CDR3 sequence is 15 residues long. Here the CDR3 DNA reads TGTGCCAGCAGCTCCACAGGGGTCTCTGGAAACACCATATATTTT. It yields the protein CASSSTGVSGNTIYF. The variable domain in full, with the rest retrieved from reference TRBV28 and TRBJ1-3, is DVKVTQSSRYLVKRTGEKVFLECVQDMDHENMFWYRQDPGLGLRLIYFSYDVKMKEKGDIPEGYSVSREKKERFSLILESASTNQTSMYLCASSSTGVSGNTIYFGEGSWLTVV.

This chain uses TRBV28 with TRBJ2-7, with unresolved D. This CDR3 spans 13 amino acids. Germline lookup yields CDR1 MDHEN and CDR2 SYDVKM. Between the trimmed V and J ends, which lost 6 bases and 3 bases, there was a span of 12 bases. Written as DNA, the CDR3 is TGTGCCAGCAGCTACGACTTCGACTACGAGCAGTACTTC. This gives the protein CASSYDFDYEQYF.

The chain employs TRBV27 and TRBJ2-7; perhaps TRBD1 as D (6 bases). V shed 3 bases and J shed 4 bases, with 13 bases lying between them. There are 14 residues in the CDR3. The germline V gene has CDR1 MNHEY and CDR2 SMNVEV (reference sequence). CDR3 residues: CASSFGTPLYEQYF. The DNA for the CDR3 is TGTGCCAGCAGTTTTGGGACACCTCTTTACGAGCAGTACTTC.

The rearrangement links TRBV18 to TRBJ2-7, with D possibly being TRBD1 (6 bases). Per the germline V gene, CDR1 is KGHSH and CDR2 is LQKENI. Trimming cost V 5 bases and J 0 bases, with 20 bases left between them. The CDR3 length is 17 residues. The CDR3 DNA is TGTGCCAGCTCAAACCATCCGGGACACCACCGCTCCTACGAGCAGTACGTC. Protein: CASSNHPGHHRSYEQYV.

The chain uses TRBV9 and TRBJ2-5; D possibly corresponds to TRBD2 (6 bases). V was cut by 5 bases and J by 0 bases, with 8 bases left in between. The CDR3 has 13 amino acids. Germline V gene lookup returns CDR1 SGDLS and CDR2 YYNGEE. The CDR3 loop reads CASRGLNQETQYF. In nucleotides, the CDR3 is TGTGCCAGCAGGGGACTCAACCAAGAGACCCAGTACTTC.

The J gene is TRBJ2-6, the V gene TRBV6-5; D gene uncertain. Germline V CDR1 and CDR2: MNHEY, SVGAGI. This CDR3 has 15 amino acids. Trimming removed 4 bases at V and 0 bases at J, with 7 bases between. CDR3 region: CASSSMSSGANVLTF. For the CDR3, the DNA is TGTGCCAGCAGTTCCATGAGCTCTGGGGCCAACGTCCTGACTTTC.

The chain employs TRBV6-5 and TRBJ2-3; possibly TRBD2 for D (5 bases). Germline V gives CDR1 MNHEY, CDR2 SVGAGI. The ends were cut back, 6 bases at V and 5 bases at J, with 15 bases in the middle. The CDR3 has 14 residues. CDR3 loop: CASSILENLDTQYF. CDR3 in DNA: TGTGCCAGCAGCATACTAGAAAATCTAGATACGCAGTATTTT.

The gene calls are TRBV27 and TRBJ2-7; 9 positions agree with TRBD1. The germline CDR1 and CDR2 sequences are MNHEY and SMNVEV (reference sequence). CDR3 length equals 13 residues. V lost 5 bases to trimming and J lost 4 bases; unmatched junction nucleotides: 3. For the CDR3, the DNA is TGTGCCAGCAGTATCGGGACAGGGTACGAGCAGTACTTC. Its protein is CASSIGTGYEQYF.

The genes are TRBV10-1 and TRBJ2-1, with 15 nucleotides matching TRBD2. CDR1 is WNHNN, CDR2 SYGVQD, per germline (reference sequence). The V gene end was trimmed by 5 bases and the J gene end by 7 bases; junction bases not matched to a gene: 6. The length of the CDR3 is 16 residues. The CDR3: CASSNGLAGGRNEQFF. The CDR3 DNA sequence: TGCGCCAGCAGTAACGGACTAGCGGGGGGGAGGAATGAGCAGTTCTTC.

The V gene is TRBV2, the J gene TRBJ2-1; 8 positions agree with TRBD2. This CDR3 spans 13 amino acids. CDR1 is SNHLY and CDR2 is FYNNEI in the germline V gene. Trimming at V came to 7 bases and at J to 7 bases, leaving 6 bases not matched to a gene. CDR3 sequence reads: CASIAGGENEQFF. For the CDR3, the DNA is TGTGCCAGCATCGCCGGGGGGGAGAATGAGCAGTTCTTC.

V usage is TRBV5-4 and J usage is TRBJ1-6; 9 nucleotides align to TRBD1. From germline, CDR1 is SGHNT and CDR2 YYREEE (reference sequence). Trimming removed 5 bases from V and 9 bases from J; junction bases left unmatched: 9. The CDR3 is 15 amino acids. The CDR3 DNA follows: TGTGCCAGCAGTGATGGACAGGGGCAAATTTCACCCCTCCACTTT. Its protein product is CASSDGQGQISPLHF.

This chain connects TRBV28 to TRBJ2-1, with D possibly being TRBD1 (6 bases). The CDR3 consists of 15 residues. The germline V gene encodes CDR1 MDHEN and CDR2 SYDVKM. Trimming took off 3 bases at V and 5 bases at J, with 14 bases between the two ends. CDR3 sequence: CASSFRARGNNEQFF. Written as DNA, the CDR3 is TGTGCCAGCAGTTTTAGGGCAAGGGGGAACAATGAGCAGTTCTTC.

The chain uses TRBV6-5 and TRBJ1-4; D is perhaps TRBD1 (6 bases). V lost 5 bases to trimming and J lost 10 bases, with 17 bases between them. Germline V gene lookup returns CDR1 MNHEY and CDR2 SVGAGI. This CDR3 region has 14 residues. CDR3 protein: CASSGDRNRGKLFF. In DNA form, the CDR3 reads TGTGCCAGCAGTGGCGACAGGAACCGGGGAAAACTGTTTTTT.

This chain joins TRBV28 and TRBJ1-2, with D possibly TRBD1 on 5 matching bases. Germline CDR1 MDHEN, CDR2 SYDVKM. The CDR3 extends over 13 amino acids. Deletions cut 2 bases from V and 5 bases from J, with 9 bases between. In nucleotides, the CDR3 is TGTGCCAGCAGTTTAATGCAGGGTTATGGCTACACCTTC. It specifies CASSLMQGYGYTF.

The chain links TRBV6-4 to TRBJ1-5; TRBD1 agrees at 9 bases. V gave up 6 bases and J gave up 3 bases; unmatched junction bases: 6. There are 15 residues in the CDR3. The germline V gene encodes CDR1 MRHNA and CDR2 SNTAGT. CDR3 protein: CASRADRGDNQPQHF. CDR3 in DNA: TGTGCCAGCAGGGCGGACAGGGGTGACAATCAGCCCCAGCATTTT.

This chain uses TRBV27 with TRBJ2-7, with 10 nucleotides matching TRBD2. CDR3 size: 15 residues. CDR1 and CDR2 from the germline V gene are MNHEY and SMNVEV (reference sequence). Losses at the gene ends were 2 bases for V and 4 bases for J; bases not matched to a gene: 5. CDR3 region: CASSLSLAGEYEQYV. The CDR3 DNA reads as TGTGCCAGCAGTTTAAGCCTAGCGGGGGAGTACGAGCAGTACGTC.

This chain uses TRBV11-2 with TRBJ2-7; maybe TRBD1 (6 bases). Germline values: CDR1 SGHAT, CDR2 FQNNGV. This CDR3 region has 15 residues. V was pared by 0 bases and J by 1 base, with 10 bases between. In nucleotides, the CDR3 is TGTGCCAGCAGCTTAGAGATTCAGGGGTCCTACGAGCAGTACGTC. Translating gives CASSLEIQGSYEQYV.

The genes are TRBV19 and TRBJ1-2; perhaps TRBD1 as D (6 bases). The V gene lost 6 bases and the J gene lost 3 bases, with 11 bases spanning the gap. The CDR3 runs to 13 residues. Germline CDR1 and CDR2: LNHDA and SQIVND (reference sequence). The CDR3 DNA sequence: TGTGCCAGTAGATTTTCAGGGGACTATGGCTACACCTTC. Translating it yields CASRFSGDYGYTF.

The chain joins TRBV7-9 to TRBJ2-2; D unclear. CDR1 and CDR2 (germline): SEHNR, FQNEAQ (reference sequence). V gave up 0 bases and J gave up 1 base, with 6 bases separating them. The length of the CDR3 is 15 residues. DNA for the CDR3: TGTGCCAGCAGCTTAGCTTCAGGGAACACCGGGGAGCTGTTTTTT. Amino acids: CASSLASGNTGELFF.

The genes are TRBV29-1 and TRBJ2-6; D unclear. CDR3 length equals 15 residues. Between the trimmed V and J ends, which lost 4 bases and 0 bases, there was a span of 10 bases. Germline V lookup: CDR1 SQVTM, CDR2 ANQGSEA. The DNA of the CDR3 is TGCAGCGTTGGTGCAGGCCGCTCTGGGGCCAACGTCCTGACTTTC. Translated, it gives CSVGAGRSGANVLTF.

This sequence joins TRBV6-5 and TRBJ1-1, with 8 nucleotides matching TRBD1. The ends lost 7 bases at V and 0 bases at J; junction bases unmatched: 4. The CDR3 is made up of 14 amino acids. CDR1 and CDR2 (germline): MNHEY, SVGAGI. CDR3 DNA: TGTGCCAGCACCAAGGACAGGGTGAACACTGAAGCTTTCTTT. Translated: CASTKDRVNTEAFF.

This clone has a single count. The genes are TRBV5-6 and TRBJ2-2, with 8 bases that match TRBD1. Germline loops: CDR1 SGHDT, CDR2 YYEEEE. The junction had 2 bases not matched to a gene; V was cut back by 4 bases and J by 6 bases. The CDR3 length is 13 residues. Written as DNA, the CDR3 is TGTGCCAGCAGCGGACAGGGTGCCGGGGAGCTGTTTTTT. This translates into CASSGQGAGELFF.

This rearrangement joins TRBV5-4 to TRBJ1-2; 12 nucleotides line up with TRBD1. The CDR3 contains 15 residues. Germline V gene data show CDR1 as SGHNT and CDR2 as YYREEE (reference sequence). J was trimmed by 4 bases and V by 3 bases; bases with no gene match: 4. The CDR3 spells CASSSGTGGPYGYTF. CDR3 coding DNA: TGTGCCAGCAGCTCCGGGACAGGGGGCCCCTATGGCTACACCTTC.

The rearrangement links TRBV30 to TRBJ1-4, with TRBD1 as a possible D gene (6 bases). Germline V gene data show CDR1 as GTSNPN and CDR2 as SVGIG (reference sequence). This CDR3 spans 16 amino acids. V was pared by 5 bases and J by 8 bases, with 24 bases between. CDR3 loop: CAWGKGQGISGEKLFF. The DNA of the CDR3 is TGTGCCTGGGGAAAGGGACAAGGGATTTCGGGGGAAAAACTGTTTTTT.

Comments on this clone: Other DNA sequences in the sample encode the same CDR3. The CDR3 sequence is CASSEGGTEAFF. In DNA form, the CDR3 reads TGTGCCAGCAGCGAGGGGGGGACTGAAGCTTTCTTT. V usage is TRBV6-1 and J usage is TRBJ1-1, with a weak D call TRBD1 (6 bases). The CDR3 runs 12 residues. Deletions cut 6 bases from V and 5 bases from J, with 10 bases between. Germline loops: CDR1 MNHNS, CDR2 SASEGT.

The chain employs TRBV5-8 and TRBJ2-3; no clear D. Trimming removed 0 bases at V and 4 bases at J, with 6 bases between. Germline V gene lookup returns CDR1 SGHTS and CDR2 YDEGEE. The CDR3 has 13 amino acids. The DNA for the CDR3 is TGTGCCAGCAGCTTGGCCCGGGCAGATACGCAGTATTTT. Amino acid sequence: CASSLARADTQYF.

The rearrangement joins TRBV4-3 to TRBJ2-1; 9 nucleotides align to TRBD2. After removal of 1 base from V and 7 bases from J, the junction contained 11 bases not matched to a gene. CDR1 is LGHNA and CDR2 is YSLEER in the germline V gene. The length of the CDR3 is 17 residues. The CDR3 DNA reads as TGCGCCAGCAGCCAAGTAGGCGGGGGGGCTGCGGGAAATGAGCAGTTCTTC. Amino acid sequence: CASSQVGGGAAGNEQFF.